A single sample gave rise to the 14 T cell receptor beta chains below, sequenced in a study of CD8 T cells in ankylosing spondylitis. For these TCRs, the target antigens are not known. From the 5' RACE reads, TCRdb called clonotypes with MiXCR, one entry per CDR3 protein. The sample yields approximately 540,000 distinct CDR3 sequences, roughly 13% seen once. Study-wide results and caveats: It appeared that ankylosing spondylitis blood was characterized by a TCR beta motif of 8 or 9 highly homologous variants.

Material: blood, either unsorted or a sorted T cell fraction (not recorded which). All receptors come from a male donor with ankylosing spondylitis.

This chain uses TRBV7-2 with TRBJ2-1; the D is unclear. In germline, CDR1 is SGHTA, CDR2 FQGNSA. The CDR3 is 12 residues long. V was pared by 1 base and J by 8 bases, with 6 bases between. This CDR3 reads CASSLGWDEQFF. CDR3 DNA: TGTGCCAGCAGCTTAGGTTGGGATGAGCAGTTCTTC.

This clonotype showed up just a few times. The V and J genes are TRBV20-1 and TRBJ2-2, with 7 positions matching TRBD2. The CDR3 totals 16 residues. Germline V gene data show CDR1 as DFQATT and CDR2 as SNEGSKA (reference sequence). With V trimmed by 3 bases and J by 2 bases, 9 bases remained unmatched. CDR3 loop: CSASPAERGNTGELFF. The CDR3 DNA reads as TGCAGTGCTAGCCCCGCGGAGCGGGGTAACACCGGGGAGCTGTTTTTT.

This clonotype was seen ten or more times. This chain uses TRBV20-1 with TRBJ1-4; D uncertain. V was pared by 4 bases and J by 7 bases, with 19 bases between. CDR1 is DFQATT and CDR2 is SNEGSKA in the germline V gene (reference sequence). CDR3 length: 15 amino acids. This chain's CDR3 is CSATPWKEVFEKLFF. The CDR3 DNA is TGCAGTGCTACCCCCTGGAAGGAGGTTTTTGAAAAACTGTTTTTT.

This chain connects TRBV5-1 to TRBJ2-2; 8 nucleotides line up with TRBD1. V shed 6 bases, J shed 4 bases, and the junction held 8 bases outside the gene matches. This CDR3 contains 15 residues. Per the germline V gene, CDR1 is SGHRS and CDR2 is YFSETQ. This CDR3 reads CASTPGGAGTGELFF. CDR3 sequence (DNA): TGCGCCAGCACCCCAGGGGGCGCAGGCACCGGGGAGCTGTTTTTT.

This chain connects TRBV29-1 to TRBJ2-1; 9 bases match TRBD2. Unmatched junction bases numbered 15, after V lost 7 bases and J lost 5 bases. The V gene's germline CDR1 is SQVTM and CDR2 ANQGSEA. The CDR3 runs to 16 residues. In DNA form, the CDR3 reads TGCAGCGCCTTCATTGATGAGCGGGAGGTCCACAATGAGCAGTTCTTC. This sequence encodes CSAFIDEREVHNEQFF.

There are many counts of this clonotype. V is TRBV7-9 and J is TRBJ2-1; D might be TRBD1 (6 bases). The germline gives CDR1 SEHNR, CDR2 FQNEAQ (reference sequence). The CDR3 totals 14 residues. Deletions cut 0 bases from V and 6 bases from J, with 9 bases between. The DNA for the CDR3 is TGTGCCAGCAGCTTAGCCGGGACAACCAATGAGCAGTTCTTC. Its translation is CASSLAGTTNEQFF. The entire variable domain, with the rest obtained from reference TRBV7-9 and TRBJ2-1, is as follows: DTGVSQNPRHKITKRGQNVTFRCDPISEHNRLYWYRQTLGQGPEFLTYFQNEAQLEKSRLLSDRFSAERPKGSFSTLEIQRTEQGDSAMYLCASSLAGTTNEQFFGPGTRLTVL.

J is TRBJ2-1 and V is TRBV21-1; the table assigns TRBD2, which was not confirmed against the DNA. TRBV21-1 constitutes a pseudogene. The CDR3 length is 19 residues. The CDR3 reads CASSTPRLASSSVAHEQFF. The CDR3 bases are TGTGCCAGCAGCACCCCCAGGCTAGCGAGTTCGAGCGTCGCTCATGAGCAGTTCTTC.

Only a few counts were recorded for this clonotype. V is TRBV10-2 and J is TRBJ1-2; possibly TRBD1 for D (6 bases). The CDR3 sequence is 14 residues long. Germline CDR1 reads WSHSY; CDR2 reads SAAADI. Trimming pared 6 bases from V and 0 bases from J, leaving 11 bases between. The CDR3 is CASRAGASNYGYTF. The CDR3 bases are TGCGCCAGCAGGGCAGGGGCCTCTAACTATGGCTACACCTTC.

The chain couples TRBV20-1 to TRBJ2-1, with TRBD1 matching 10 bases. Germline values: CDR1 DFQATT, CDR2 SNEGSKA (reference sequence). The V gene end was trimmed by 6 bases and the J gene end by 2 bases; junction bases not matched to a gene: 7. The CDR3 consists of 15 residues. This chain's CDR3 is CSAATGGSPYNEQFF. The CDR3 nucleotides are TGCAGTGCGGCGACAGGGGGCAGCCCCTACAATGAGCAGTTCTTC.

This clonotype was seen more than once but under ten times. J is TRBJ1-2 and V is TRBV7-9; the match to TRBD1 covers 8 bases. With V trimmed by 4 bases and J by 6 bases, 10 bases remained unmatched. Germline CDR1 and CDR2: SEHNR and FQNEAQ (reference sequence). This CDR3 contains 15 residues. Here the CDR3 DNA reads TGTGCCAGCAGCTCGAGGACAGGGACTGGGAATGGCTACACCTTC. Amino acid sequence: CASSSRTGTGNGYTF.

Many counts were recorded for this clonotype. In DNA, the CDR3 is TGTGCCAGCAGCCAAGGGTGGCGGGAGGGCCGGACCGGGGAGCTGTTTTTT. Protein product: CASSQGWREGRTGELFF. The chain carries TRBV4-2 and TRBJ2-2, with 9 bases aligning to TRBD2. Germline V lookup: CDR1 LGHNA, CDR2 YNFKEQ. This CDR3 has 17 amino acids. J was trimmed by 5 bases and V by 1 base; bases with no gene match: 8.

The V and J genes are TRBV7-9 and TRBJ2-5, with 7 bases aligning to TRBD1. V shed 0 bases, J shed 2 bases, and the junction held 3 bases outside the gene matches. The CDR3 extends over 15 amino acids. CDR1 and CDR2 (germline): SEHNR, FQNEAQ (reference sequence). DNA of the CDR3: TGTGCCAGCAGCTTAGCCCGGACAGGACAAGAGACCCAGTACTTC. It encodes CASSLARTGQETQYF.

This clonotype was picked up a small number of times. CDR3 protein: CASSLQAQGTEAFF. The CDR3, as DNA: TGTGCCAGCAGCTTACAGGCGCAGGGAACTGAAGCTTTCTTT. The V gene is TRBV5-5, the J gene TRBJ1-1; tentative D call: TRBD1 (5 bases). The CDR3 spans 14 residues. Germline V gene lookup returns CDR1 SGHKS and CDR2 YYEKEE (reference sequence). The germline V and J ends were trimmed by 2 bases and 5 bases, with 13 bases remaining between them.

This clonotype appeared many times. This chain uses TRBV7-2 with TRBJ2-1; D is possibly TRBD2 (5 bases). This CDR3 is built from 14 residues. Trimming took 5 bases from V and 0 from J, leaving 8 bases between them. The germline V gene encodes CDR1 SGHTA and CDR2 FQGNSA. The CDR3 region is CASSASRSYNEQFF. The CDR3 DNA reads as TGTGCCAGCAGCGCTAGCCGCTCCTACAATGAGCAGTTCTTC.